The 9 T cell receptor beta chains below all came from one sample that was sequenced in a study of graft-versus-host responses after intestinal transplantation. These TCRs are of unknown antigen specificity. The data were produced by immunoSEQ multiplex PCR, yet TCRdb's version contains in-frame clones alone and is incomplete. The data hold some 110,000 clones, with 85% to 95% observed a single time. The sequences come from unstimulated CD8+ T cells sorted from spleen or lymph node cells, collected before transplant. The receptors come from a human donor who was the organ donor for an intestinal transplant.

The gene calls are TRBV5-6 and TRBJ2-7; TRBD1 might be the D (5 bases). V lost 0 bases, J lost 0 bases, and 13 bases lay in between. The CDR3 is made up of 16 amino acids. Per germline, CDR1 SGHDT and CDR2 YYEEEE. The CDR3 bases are TGTGCCAGCAGCTTGGAGGGGTTCACCTACTCCTACGAGCAGTACTTC. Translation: CASSLEGFTYSYEQYF. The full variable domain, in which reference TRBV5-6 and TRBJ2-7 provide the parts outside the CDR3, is DAGVTQSPTHLIKTRGQQVTLRCSPKSGHDTVSWYQQALGQGPQFIFQYYEEEERQRGNFPDRFSGHQFPNYSSELNVNALLLGDSALYLCASSLEGFTYSYEQYFGPGTRLTVT.

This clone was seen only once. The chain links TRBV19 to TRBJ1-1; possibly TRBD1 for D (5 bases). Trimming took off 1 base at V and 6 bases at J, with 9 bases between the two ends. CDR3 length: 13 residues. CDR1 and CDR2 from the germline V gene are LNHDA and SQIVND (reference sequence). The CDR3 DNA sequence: TGTGCCAGTAGTATAGTGACGGGACCTGAAGCTTTCTTT. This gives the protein CASSIVTGPEAFF.

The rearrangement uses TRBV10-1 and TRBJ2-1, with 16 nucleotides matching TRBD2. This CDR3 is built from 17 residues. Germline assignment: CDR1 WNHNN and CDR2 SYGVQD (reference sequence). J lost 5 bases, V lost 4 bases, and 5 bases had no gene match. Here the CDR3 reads CASSAGLAGGPHNEQFF. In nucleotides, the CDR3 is TGCGCCAGCAGTGCGGGACTAGCGGGAGGGCCCCACAATGAGCAGTTCTTC.

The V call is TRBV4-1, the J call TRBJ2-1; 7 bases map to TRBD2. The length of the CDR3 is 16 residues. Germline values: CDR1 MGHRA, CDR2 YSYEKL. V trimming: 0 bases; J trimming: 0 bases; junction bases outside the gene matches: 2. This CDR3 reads CASSQEASGSYNEQFF. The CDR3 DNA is TGCGCCAGCAGCCAAGAGGCTAGCGGCTCCTACAATGAGCAGTTCTTC.

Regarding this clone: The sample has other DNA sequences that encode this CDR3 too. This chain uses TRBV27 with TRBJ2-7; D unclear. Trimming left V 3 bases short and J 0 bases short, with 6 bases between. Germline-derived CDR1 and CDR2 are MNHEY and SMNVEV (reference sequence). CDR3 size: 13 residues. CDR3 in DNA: TGTGCCAGCAGTTTTAGTGGCTCCTACGAGCAGTACTTC. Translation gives CASSFSGSYEQYF.

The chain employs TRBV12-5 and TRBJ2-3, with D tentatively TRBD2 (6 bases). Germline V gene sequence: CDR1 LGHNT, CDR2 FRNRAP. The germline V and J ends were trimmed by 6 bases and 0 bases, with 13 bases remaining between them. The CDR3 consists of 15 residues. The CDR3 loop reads CASGASRGSTDTQYF. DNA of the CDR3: TGTGCTAGTGGAGCCTCGCGGGGTAGCACAGATACGCAGTATTTT.

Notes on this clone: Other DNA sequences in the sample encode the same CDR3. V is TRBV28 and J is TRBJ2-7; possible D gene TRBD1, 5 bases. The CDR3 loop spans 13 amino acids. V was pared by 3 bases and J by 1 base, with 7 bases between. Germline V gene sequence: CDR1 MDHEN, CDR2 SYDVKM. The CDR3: CASSFHRSYEQYF. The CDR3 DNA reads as TGTGCCAGCAGTTTTCACAGGTCCTACGAGCAGTACTTC.

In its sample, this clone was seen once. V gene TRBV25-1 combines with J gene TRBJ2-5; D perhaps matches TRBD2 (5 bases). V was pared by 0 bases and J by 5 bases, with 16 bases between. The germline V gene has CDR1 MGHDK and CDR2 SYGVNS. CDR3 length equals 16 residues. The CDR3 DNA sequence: TGTGCCAGCAGTGAATATGAGGGCAGTCTGGAGGAGACCCAGTACTTC. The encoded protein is CASSEYEGSLEETQYF. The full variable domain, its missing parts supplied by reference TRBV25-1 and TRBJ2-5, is EADIYQTPRYLVIGTGKKITLECSQTMGHDKMYWYQQDPGMELHLIHYSYGVNSTEKGDLSSESTVSRIRTEHFPLTLESARPSHTSQYLCASSEYEGSLEETQYFGPGTRLLVL.

CDR3 sequence reads: CASSLPPYKAGANVLTF. DNA of the CDR3: TGTGCCAGCAGTTTACCCCCATACAAAGCTGGGGCCAACGTCCTGACTTTC. V and J are TRBV28 and TRBJ2-6; D call uncertain. CDR3 length equals 17 residues. CDR1 and CDR2 from the germline V gene are MDHEN and SYDVKM. Trimming pared 2 bases from V and 2 bases from J, leaving 13 bases between.